These 30 T cell receptor beta chains were sequenced from one sample in a study of identical twins. TCRdb reprocessed the 5' RACE reads via MiXCR and lists one record per CDR3 protein. The table records 700,000 or so distinct CDR3 sequences, 8.6% of them present only once. This same sample was also taken into another study, of yellow fever vaccine responses in identical twins.

The specimen was PBMCs. Receptors were obtained from a woman between 18 and 29 years old in good health.

In this sample, this clonotype turned up many times. V and J are TRBV7-2 and TRBJ2-3, with D unclear. The CDR3 has 16 amino acids. V lost 0 bases and J 4 bases, leaving 14 bases between the germline ends. Germline V gene data show CDR1 as SGHTA and CDR2 as FQGNSA. Here the CDR3 DNA reads TGTGCCAGCAGCTTAGCGGAGAGATTGGGATCAGATACGCAGTATTTT. Its translation: CASSLAERLGSDTQYF.

The chain carries TRBV20-1 and TRBJ2-1; 9 bases fit TRBD2. Trimming at V came to 3 bases and at J to 7 bases, leaving 4 bases not matched to a gene. This CDR3 has 13 residues. In germline, CDR1 is DFQATT, CDR2 SNEGSKA (reference sequence). CDR3 sequence: CSARREGSNEQFF. CDR3 in DNA: TGCAGTGCTAGGCGGGAGGGGTCTAATGAGCAGTTCTTC.

This clonotype was seen a handful of times. J is TRBJ2-5 and V is TRBV7-9; D is perhaps TRBD1 or TRBD2 (5 bases each). CDR3 length: 15 residues. Germline CDR1 SEHNR, CDR2 FQNEAQ (reference sequence). V lost 5 bases, J lost 3 bases, and 16 bases lay in between. DNA of the CDR3: TGTGCCAGCAGCCCCTCCCAGGGAGCAGAAGAGACCCAGTACTTC. Encoded protein: CASSPSQGAEETQYF. The full variable domain, completed using reference TRBV7-9 and TRBJ2-5, is DTGVSQNPRHKITKRGQNVTFRCDPISEHNRLYWYRQTLGQGPEFLTYFQNEAQLEKSRLLSDRFSAERPKGSFSTLEIQRTEQGDSAMYLCASSPSQGAEETQYFGPGTRLLVL.

This sequence joins TRBV28 and TRBJ2-1, with TRBD2 as a possible D gene (6 bases). The CDR3 length is 16 residues. The germline gives CDR1 MDHEN, CDR2 SYDVKM. Trimming shortened V by 3 bases and J by 0 bases, and 12 bases separated the two germline ends. In DNA, the CDR3 is TGTGCCAGCAGTTTGGGGGGACTTGGCTCCTACAATGAGCAGTTCTTC. Protein: CASSLGGLGSYNEQFF. The whole variable domain, filled in from reference TRBV28 and TRBJ2-1, reads DVKVTQSSRYLVKRTGEKVFLECVQDMDHENMFWYRQDPGLGLRLIYFSYDVKMKEKGDIPEGYSVSREKKERFSLILESASTNQTSMYLCASSLGGLGSYNEQFFGPGTRLTVL.

The sample holds a few counts of this clonotype. V gene TRBV28 combines with J gene TRBJ2-4; 12 bases fit TRBD2. Unmatched junction bases numbered 3, after V lost 4 bases and J lost 5 bases. In germline, CDR1 is MDHEN, CDR2 SYDVKM. The CDR3 has 15 residues. CDR3 bases: TGTGCCAGCAGTTCGACTAGCGGGGGTCAAAACATTCAGTACTTC. As protein: CASSSTSGGQNIQYF.

The V call is TRBV7-9, the J call TRBJ2-1; a weak D match, TRBD2 (6 bases). The CDR3 runs to 17 residues. V was cut by 5 bases and J by 6 bases, with 23 bases left in between. Germline V gives CDR1 SEHNR, CDR2 FQNEAQ (reference sequence). The CDR3 reads CASSPGIWGDPSNEQFF. CDR3 sequence (DNA): TGTGCCAGCAGCCCCGGGATTTGGGGGGACCCTTCCAATGAGCAGTTCTTC.

V is TRBV6-1 and J is TRBJ2-7; TRBD2 matches 7 bases. Germline loops: CDR1 MNHNS, CDR2 SASEGT. V was clipped by 8 bases and J by 2 bases; unmatched bases: 12. There are 15 residues in the CDR3. The CDR3 sequence: CASRLERDRPYEQYF. As DNA, the CDR3 is TGTGCCAGCCGCCTAGAGCGGGACCGGCCCTACGAGCAGTACTTC.

Ten or more counts support this clonotype. The genes are TRBV18 and TRBJ2-7, with a tentative D call TRBD1 (6 bases). Germline V gene data show CDR1 as KGHSH and CDR2 as LQKENI. Trimming took 3 bases from V and 2 from J, leaving 11 bases between them. This CDR3 region has 14 residues. The CDR3 bases are TGTGCCAGCTCACCGGGACAACTAACCTACGAGCAGTACTTC. This codes for CASSPGQLTYEQYF.

This clonotype showed up just a few times. V gene TRBV28 combines with J gene TRBJ1-1, with 7 bases aligning to TRBD1. Germline V lookup: CDR1 MDHEN, CDR2 SYDVKM. V shed 3 bases and J 3 bases; nucleotides not matched to a gene: 7. The CDR3 spans 15 residues. CDR3 amino acids: CASSFIRGRDTEAFF. As DNA, the CDR3 is TGTGCCAGCAGTTTTATCAGGGGGAGGGACACTGAAGCTTTCTTT.

V and J are TRBV24-1 and TRBJ2-3; possible D gene TRBD1, 5 bases. The CDR3 sequence is 13 residues long. V shed 4 bases and J shed 5 bases, with 9 bases lying between them. Per germline, CDR1 KGHDR and CDR2 SFDVKD. CDR3 bases: TGTGCCACCAGTGACCCAGGGATAGATACGCAGTATTTT. It is translated as CATSDPGIDTQYF.

This sequence joins TRBV20-1 and TRBJ2-5, with TRBD1 matching 7 bases. V lost 0 bases to trimming and J lost 2 bases; unmatched junction nucleotides: 3. Germline V gene sequence: CDR1 DFQATT, CDR2 SNEGSKA (reference sequence). This CDR3 has 14 amino acids. The CDR3: CSAREPGQQETQYF. In DNA, the CDR3 is TGCAGTGCTAGAGAGCCGGGACAGCAAGAGACCCAGTACTTC.

A few counts support this clonotype. The V gene is TRBV6-5, the J gene TRBJ2-5; 10 bases agree with TRBD1. The CDR3 is made up of 15 amino acids. V lost 2 bases and J lost 3; bases outside the gene matches: 3. CDR1 and CDR2 (germline): MNHEY, SVGAGI. CDR3 residues: CASSYPGTGEETQYF. In DNA form, the CDR3 reads TGTGCCAGCAGTTACCCCGGGACAGGGGAAGAGACCCAGTACTTC.

The chain links TRBV12-3 or TRBV12-4 to TRBJ2-3; TRBD2 aligns across 8 bases. This CDR3 spans 18 amino acids. Losses at the gene ends were 10 bases for V and 0 bases for J; bases not matched to a gene: 18. The DNA for the CDR3 is TGTGCCACCCGCGGGGGGTATCAACGCTCAACTAGCACAGATACGCAGTATTTT. It is translated as CATRGGYQRSTSTDTQYF.

This clonotype was seen just once. The chain has TRBV7-3 and TRBJ2-2, with 8 positions matching TRBD2. V lost 0 bases, J lost 3 bases, and 9 bases stayed unmatched. The CDR3 covers 18 residues. Germline V gene lookup returns CDR1 SGHTA and CDR2 FQGTGA. CDR3 amino acids: CASSLTVVGGAHTGELFF. DNA of the CDR3: TGTGCCAGCAGCTTAACAGTGGTCGGGGGGGCGCACACCGGGGAGCTGTTTTTT.

This clonotype has a count of ten or more. The J gene is TRBJ1-2, the V gene TRBV3-1; 8 positions agree with TRBD1. V lost 4 bases and J lost 5; bases outside the gene matches: 3. The CDR3 covers 13 residues. The V gene's germline CDR1 is LGHDT and CDR2 YNNKEL (reference sequence). The CDR3 reads CASSRTGSYGYTF. In nucleotides, the CDR3 is TGTGCCAGCAGCCGGACAGGGAGTTATGGCTACACCTTC. Together with reference TRBV3-1 and TRBJ1-2, the CDR3 gives the full variable domain: DTAVSQTPKYLVTQMGNDKSIKCEQNLGHDTMYWYKQDSKKFLKIMFSYNNKELIINETVPNRFSPKSPDKAHLNLHINSLELGDSAVYFCASSRTGSYGYTFGSGTRLTVV.

This clonotype was seen more than once but under ten times. The chain combines TRBV11-1 with TRBJ2-6; D may be TRBD2 (6 bases). Germline V gene sequence: CDR1 SGHAT, CDR2 FQDESV (reference sequence). This CDR3 has 18 residues. V gave up 2 bases and J gave up 1 base, with 15 bases separating them. The CDR3, as DNA: TGTGCCAGCAGCTTAATACGGGGAGGTGGTTCTGGGGCCAACGTCCTGACTTTC. This sequence encodes CASSLIRGGGSGANVLTF.

A few counts support this clonotype. The chain couples TRBV5-1 to TRBJ1-1, with D hard to call. The CDR3 is made up of 14 amino acids. V gave up 2 bases and J gave up 1 base, with 9 bases separating them. Germline-derived CDR1 and CDR2 are SGHRS and YFSETQ. Here the CDR3 reads CASSFSDANTEAFF. CDR3 in DNA: TGCGCCAGCAGCTTCTCGGATGCGAACACTGAAGCTTTCTTT.

The genes are TRBV2 and TRBJ1-6; unclear D gene. The CDR3 is made up of 14 amino acids. Trimming removed 2 bases at V and 10 bases at J, with 12 bases between. Germline CDR1 reads SNHLY; CDR2 reads FYNNEI. The CDR3 is CASSENWGYSPLHF. The CDR3 coding sequence is TGTGCCAGCAGTGAAAATTGGGGATACTCACCCCTCCACTTT.

The chain employs TRBV11-2 and TRBJ2-3, with 7 bases that match TRBD2. After removal of 4 bases from V and 6 bases from J, the junction contained 22 bases not matched to a gene. The germline gives CDR1 SGHAT, CDR2 FQNNGV. The CDR3 runs to 19 residues. This CDR3 is CASSYDLAGALTSIDTQYF. In DNA form, the CDR3 reads TGTGCCAGCAGCTACGATCTCGCGGGAGCCCTGACTAGCATTGATACGCAGTATTTT.

The rearrangement links TRBV28 to TRBJ2-1, with TRBD1 as a possible D gene (6 bases). This CDR3 comprises 16 residues. V dropped 6 bases and J dropped 6 bases, with 21 bases sitting between them. Germline values: CDR1 MDHEN, CDR2 SYDVKM. CDR3 DNA sequence: TGTGCCAGCAGCCCTGGACAGCCGATCCTCCTCAATGAGCAGTTCTTC. This codes for CASSPGQPILLNEQFF.

The chain has TRBV24-1 and TRBJ2-5; 12 bases are a match to TRBD1. Trimming took 7 bases from V and 5 from J; bases not matched to a gene: 7. The CDR3 sequence is 15 residues long. Germline CDR1 reads KGHDR; CDR2 reads SFDVKD. The CDR3 DNA is TGTGCCACCAGCCCCGGGACAGGGGGCGGCGAGACCCAGTACTTC. It yields the protein CATSPGTGGGETQYF.

The chain is built from TRBV27 and TRBJ2-7; 9 positions agree with TRBD1. The J segment lost 2 bases and the V segment lost 2 bases, leaving 7 bases of the junction unmatched. The CDR3 loop spans 16 amino acids. CDR1 and CDR2 (germline): MNHEY, SMNVEV (reference sequence). The CDR3 coding sequence is TGTGCCAGCAGTTTACCAGGGACAGGGATAACCTACGAGCAGTACTTC. This translates into CASSLPGTGITYEQYF.

This clonotype appeared a few times. The gene calls are TRBV20-1 and TRBJ1-5; no reliable D call. The V gene lost 7 bases and the J gene lost 4 bases, with 17 bases spanning the gap. CDR1 and CDR2 (germline): DFQATT, SNEGSKA (reference sequence). This CDR3 spans 14 amino acids. The CDR3 region is CSGKGDGRNQPQHF. As DNA, the CDR3 is TGCAGTGGGAAAGGCGACGGACGAAATCAGCCCCAGCATTTT.

J is TRBJ2-1 and V is TRBV7-2; D gene uncertain. The CDR3 consists of 14 residues. CDR1 and CDR2 from the germline V gene are SGHTA and FQGNSA. V dropped 2 bases and J dropped 9 bases, with 14 bases sitting between them. For the CDR3, the DNA is TGTGCCAGCAGCTTAAACGCACGGGTGGGTGAGCAGTTCTTC. As protein: CASSLNARVGEQFF.

This clonotype was seen more than once but under ten times. The gene calls are TRBV29-1 and TRBJ2-7, with TRBD1 as a possible D gene (6 bases). The CDR3 contains 13 residues. V lost 4 bases, J lost 0 bases, and 10 bases lay in between. From germline, CDR1 is SQVTM and CDR2 ANQGSEA. The CDR3 reads CSVARDNSYEQYF. CDR3 nucleotides: TGCAGCGTTGCGAGGGACAACTCCTACGAGCAGTACTTC.

The rearrangement joins TRBV20-1 to TRBJ2-5, with TRBD2 matching 13 bases. After removal of 6 bases from V and 7 bases from J, the junction contained 5 bases not matched to a gene. The CDR3 loop spans 13 amino acids. In germline, CDR1 is DFQATT, CDR2 SNEGSKA (reference sequence). The CDR3 here is CSAGTSGTRTQYF. For the CDR3, the DNA is TGCAGTGCCGGGACTAGCGGGACCCGGACCCAGTACTTC.

This sequence joins TRBV14 and TRBJ1-2; unclear D gene. Germline CDR1 is SGHDN and CDR2 is FVKESK. The CDR3 contains 14 residues. Trimming left V 1 base short and J 4 bases short, with 10 bases between. The CDR3 sequence is CASSQVAVSYGYTF. Here the CDR3 DNA reads TGTGCCAGCAGCCAAGTCGCCGTAAGCTATGGCTACACCTTC.

This clonotype has only a few counts. In nucleotides, the CDR3 is TGTGCCAGCAGTTTGAAGCACCCGGGCACTGAAGCTTTCTTT. Protein sequence: CASSLKHPGTEAFF. The V call is TRBV12-3 or TRBV12-4, the J call TRBJ1-1; D gene unclear. The CDR3 has 14 amino acids. Deletions cut 3 bases from V and 4 bases from J, with 12 bases between.

V is TRBV4-3 and J is TRBJ2-2, with a weak D call TRBD2 (6 bases). This CDR3 is built from 17 residues. The V end was cut by 0 bases, the J end by 6 bases, with 17 bases between. Germline V gives CDR1 LGHNA, CDR2 YSLEER. CDR3 in DNA: TGCGCCAGCAGCCAAGACCCCGCTGCGGGAATTCCCGGGGAGCTGTTTTTT. This encodes CASSQDPAAGIPGELFF.

V is TRBV18 and J is TRBJ2-3; 10 bases align to TRBD2. Germline-derived CDR1 and CDR2 are KGHSH and LQKENI. CDR3 length equals 17 residues. The junction had 7 bases not matched to a gene; V was cut back by 2 bases and J by 2 bases. This CDR3 is CASSPRLAGANTDTQYF. The CDR3 region has the DNA TGTGCCAGCTCACCAAGGCTAGCGGGGGCGAACACAGATACGCAGTATTTT. Supplemented by reference TRBV18 and TRBJ2-3, the full variable domain reads NAGVMQNPRHLVRRRGQEARLRCSPMKGHSHVYWYRQLPEEGLKFMVYLQKENIIDESGMPKERFSAEFPKEGPSILRIQQVVRGDSAAYFCASSPRLAGANTDTQYFGPGTRLTVL.